The next 5 T cell receptor beta chains were all read from a single sample in a study of blood T cells in healthy people across ages. With a J-beta primer mix and a sample-barcoded 5' primer, a second PCR ran about 7 to 12 cycles. TCRdb re-derived calls from the 5' RACE reads in MiXCR, one entry per CDR3 protein. The table includes 1.5 million to 1.8 million distinct CDR3 sequences, 40% to 45% detected once. Sequences were obtained from blood. The receptor source for this set is a woman aged 18-30 years in good health.

The V and J genes are TRBV12-3 or TRBV12-4 and TRBJ1-1; unclear D gene. The V end was cut by 7 bases, the J end by 0 bases, with 9 bases between. This CDR3 has 13 amino acids. CDR3 sequence reads: CASIMWMNTEAFF. In DNA form, the CDR3 reads TGTGCCAGCATCATGTGGATGAACACTGAAGCTTTCTTT.

To note about this clonotype: The junction departs from the called germline gene at one end, perhaps through a read error. The chain carries TRBV29-1 and TRBJ2-3; 9 bases match TRBD2. The CDR3 loop spans 16 amino acids. Per germline, CDR1 SQVTM and CDR2 ANQGSEA. CDR3 loop: CSARSHWTSATGTQYF. CDR3 DNA sequence: TGCAGCGCGCGGAGTCATTGGACTAGCGCAACAGGTACGCAGTATTTT.

V and J are TRBV20-1 and TRBJ2-2; 7 bases line up with TRBD2. V trimming: 1 base; J trimming: 4 bases; junction bases outside the gene matches: 6. The CDR3 loop spans 15 amino acids. The germline V gene has CDR1 DFQATT and CDR2 SNEGSKA (reference sequence). The CDR3 reads CSARGSGDLTGELFF. The CDR3 coding sequence is TGCAGTGCTAGAGGCAGCGGGGATCTCACCGGGGAGCTGTTTTTT.

This clonotype was picked up many times. The rearrangement joins TRBV18 to TRBJ2-1; D is perhaps TRBD2 (6 bases). The CDR3 is 15 amino acids. Per the germline V gene, CDR1 is KGHSH and CDR2 is LQKENI. Trimming pared 2 bases from V and 2 bases from J, leaving 10 bases between. The CDR3, as DNA: TGTGCCAGCTCACCAGACGGGGGACCCTACAATGAGCAGTTCTTC. Protein: CASSPDGGPYNEQFF.

This clonotype occurred a few times. The chain uses TRBV7-8 and TRBJ2-1; the D is unclear. Trimming removed 1 base from V and 2 bases from J, with 6 bases in between. Germline-derived CDR1 and CDR2 are SGHVS and FQNEAQ. The CDR3 contains 14 residues. The CDR3: CASSLDLAYNEQFF. The CDR3 nucleotides read TGTGCCAGCAGCTTAGATCTAGCCTACAATGAGCAGTTCTTC.